This T cell receptor (beta chain) derives from a study of vaccination and CD4 T cells after COVID-19. Across the whole study: Cells received overlapping spike peptides from SARS-CoV-2, HCoV-NL63, HCoV-OC43 and HCoV-229E as stimulation.

Treatment denoted: approximately 9-day PBMC culture with coronavirus spike peptide pools or control peptides (ViraFEST assay). Any prior SARS-CoV-2 infection was absent in healthy vaccine recipients, as negative nucleocapsid antibodies before and after vaccination showed. Notes on this clonotype: The antigen is undetermined.

Sequencing of cultured CD4+ T cell DNA used the Oncomine TCR Beta short-read assay. TCRdb called the PCR reads again in MiXCR, with one record for every CDR3 protein. The sample lists roughly 20,000 distinct CDR3 sequences, around 68% occurring once. CDR1 LNHDA and CDR2 SQIVND come from the germline V gene (reference sequence). With 5 bases removed from V and 3 bases from J, the gap between germline ends came to 17 bases. The CDR3 has 15 amino acids. V usage is TRBV19 and J usage is TRBJ2-7; D possibly uses TRBD1 or TRBD2 (5 bases each). The sequencing used CD4+ T cells from blood, cultured in vitro, collected before SARS-CoV-2 vaccination. The sequence was obtained from a human donor who received a COVID-19 vaccine. The CDR3 nucleotides are TGTGCCAGTAGTCCCCGGGACGGAGACGACTACGAGCAGTACTTC. This sequence encodes CASSPRDGDDYEQYF.